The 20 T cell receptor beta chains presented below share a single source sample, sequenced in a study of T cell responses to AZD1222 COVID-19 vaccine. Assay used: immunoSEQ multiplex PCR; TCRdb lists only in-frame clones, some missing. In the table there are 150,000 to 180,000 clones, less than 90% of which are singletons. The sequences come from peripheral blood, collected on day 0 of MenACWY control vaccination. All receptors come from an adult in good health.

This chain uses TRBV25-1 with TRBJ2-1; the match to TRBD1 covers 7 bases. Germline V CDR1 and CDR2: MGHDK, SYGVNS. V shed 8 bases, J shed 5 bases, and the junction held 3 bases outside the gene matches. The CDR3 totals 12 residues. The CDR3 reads CASWDSHNEQFF. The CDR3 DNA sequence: TGTGCCAGCTGGGACAGCCACAATGAGCAGTTCTTC.

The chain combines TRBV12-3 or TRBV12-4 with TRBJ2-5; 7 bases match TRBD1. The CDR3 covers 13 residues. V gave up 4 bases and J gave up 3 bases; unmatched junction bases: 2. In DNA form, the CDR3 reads TGTGCCAGCAGTTCGACAGGGAAAGAGACCCAGTACTTC. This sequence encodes CASSSTGKETQYF.

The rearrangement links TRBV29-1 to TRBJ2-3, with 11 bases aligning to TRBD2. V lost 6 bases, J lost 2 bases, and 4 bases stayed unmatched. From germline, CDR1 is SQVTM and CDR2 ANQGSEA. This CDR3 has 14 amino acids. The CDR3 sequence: CSVTSGTSTDTQYF. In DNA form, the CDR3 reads TGCAGCGTGACTAGCGGGACCTCCACAGATACGCAGTATTTT.

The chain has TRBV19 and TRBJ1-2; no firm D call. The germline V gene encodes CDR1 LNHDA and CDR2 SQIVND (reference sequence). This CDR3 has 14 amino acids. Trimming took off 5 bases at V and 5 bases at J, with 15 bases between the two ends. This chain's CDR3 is CASSLMGDTYGYTF. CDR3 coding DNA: TGTGCCAGTAGTCTGATGGGCGACACTTATGGCTACACCTTC.

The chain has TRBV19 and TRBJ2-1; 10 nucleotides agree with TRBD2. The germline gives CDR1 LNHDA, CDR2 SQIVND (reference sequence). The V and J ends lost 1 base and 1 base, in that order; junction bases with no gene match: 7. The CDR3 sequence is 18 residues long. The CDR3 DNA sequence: TGTGCCAGTAGTATAGTCTCTGGACTAGCGGCATCCTACAATGAGCAGTTCTTC. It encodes CASSIVSGLAASYNEQFF.

CDR3 region: CASYTSETQYF. CDR3 DNA sequence: TGTGCCAGCTATACTTCAGAGACCCAGTACTTC. V gene TRBV7-9 combines with J gene TRBJ2-5; D is unresolved. Germline loops: CDR1 SEHNR, CDR2 FQNEAQ (reference sequence). The V end was cut by 8 bases, the J end by 4 bases, with 8 bases between. The CDR3 contains 11 residues.

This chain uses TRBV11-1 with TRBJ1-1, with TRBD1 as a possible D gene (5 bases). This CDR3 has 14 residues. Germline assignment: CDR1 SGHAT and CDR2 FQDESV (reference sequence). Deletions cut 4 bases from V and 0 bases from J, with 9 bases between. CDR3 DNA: TGTGCCAGCAGCTGGGGACCCATGAACACTGAAGCTTTCTTT. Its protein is CASSWGPMNTEAFF.

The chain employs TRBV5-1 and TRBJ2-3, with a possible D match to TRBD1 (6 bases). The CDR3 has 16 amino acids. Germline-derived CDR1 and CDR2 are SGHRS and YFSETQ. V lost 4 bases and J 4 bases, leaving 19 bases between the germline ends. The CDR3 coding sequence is TGCGCCAGCAGCCCTGGACAGACGCTCTCGGCAGATACGCAGTATTTT. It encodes CASSPGQTLSADTQYF.

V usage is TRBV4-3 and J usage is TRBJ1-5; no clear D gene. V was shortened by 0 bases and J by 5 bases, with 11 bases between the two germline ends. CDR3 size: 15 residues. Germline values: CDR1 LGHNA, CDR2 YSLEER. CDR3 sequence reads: CASSQEWGTDQPQHF. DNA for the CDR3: TGCGCCAGCAGCCAAGAGTGGGGAACGGATCAGCCCCAGCATTTT.

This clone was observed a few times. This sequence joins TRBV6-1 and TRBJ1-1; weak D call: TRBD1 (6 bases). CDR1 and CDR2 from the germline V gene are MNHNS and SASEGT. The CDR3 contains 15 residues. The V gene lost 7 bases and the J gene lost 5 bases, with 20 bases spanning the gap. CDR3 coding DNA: TGTGCCAGCATCACGGGGGGCCTGTTGGGTACTGAAGCTTTCTTT. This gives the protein CASITGGLLGTEAFF.

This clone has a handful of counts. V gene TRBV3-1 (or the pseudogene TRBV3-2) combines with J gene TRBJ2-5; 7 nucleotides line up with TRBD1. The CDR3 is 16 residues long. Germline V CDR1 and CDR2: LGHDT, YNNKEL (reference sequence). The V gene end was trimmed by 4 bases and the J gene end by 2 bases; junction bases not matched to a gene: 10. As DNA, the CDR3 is TGTGCCAGCAGCCCCACGACAGGGTCGAGTCAAGAGACCCAGTACTTC. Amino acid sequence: CASSPTTGSSQETQYF.

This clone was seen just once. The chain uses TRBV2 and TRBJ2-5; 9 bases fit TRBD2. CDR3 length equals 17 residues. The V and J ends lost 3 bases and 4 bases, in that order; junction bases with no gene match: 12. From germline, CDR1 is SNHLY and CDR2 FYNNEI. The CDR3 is CASSEGVAGAGGETQYF. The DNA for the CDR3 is TGTGCCAGCAGTGAGGGAGTAGCGGGGGCCGGGGGAGAGACCCAGTACTTC. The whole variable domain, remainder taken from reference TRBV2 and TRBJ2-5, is EPEVTQTPSHQVTQMGQEVILRCVPISNHLYFYWYRQILGQKVEFLVSFYNNEISEKSEIFDDQFSVERPDGSNFTLKIRSTKLEDSAMYFCASSEGVAGAGGETQYFGPGTRLLVL.

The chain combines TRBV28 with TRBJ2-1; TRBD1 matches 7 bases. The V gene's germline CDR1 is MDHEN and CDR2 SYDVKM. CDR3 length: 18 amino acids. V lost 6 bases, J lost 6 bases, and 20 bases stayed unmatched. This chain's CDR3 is CASSTRISRGRAGNEQFF. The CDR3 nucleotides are TGTGCCAGCAGCACACGTATCTCGAGGGGGCGCGCAGGCAATGAGCAGTTCTTC.

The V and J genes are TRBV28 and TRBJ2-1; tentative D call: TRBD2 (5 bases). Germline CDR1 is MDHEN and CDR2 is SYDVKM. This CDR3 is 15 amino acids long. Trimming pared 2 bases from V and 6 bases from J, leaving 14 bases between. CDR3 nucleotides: TGTGCCAGCAGTTTACCATTTACTAGTAGCAATGAGCAGTTCTTC. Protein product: CASSLPFTSSNEQFF.

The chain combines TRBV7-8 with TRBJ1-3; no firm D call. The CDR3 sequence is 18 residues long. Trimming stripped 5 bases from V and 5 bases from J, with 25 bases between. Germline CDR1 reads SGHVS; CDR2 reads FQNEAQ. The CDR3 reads CASSPLGGPTLGRNTIYF. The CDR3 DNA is TGTGCCAGCAGCCCACTCGGAGGGCCAACCCTGGGAAGAAACACCATATATTTT.

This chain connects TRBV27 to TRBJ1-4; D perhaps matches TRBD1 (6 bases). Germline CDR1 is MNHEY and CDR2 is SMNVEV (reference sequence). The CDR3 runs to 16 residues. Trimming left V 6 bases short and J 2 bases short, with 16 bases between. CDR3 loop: CASSNYRDGTNEKLFF. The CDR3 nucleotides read TGTGCCAGCAGCAACTACAGGGACGGGACTAATGAAAAACTGTTTTTT.

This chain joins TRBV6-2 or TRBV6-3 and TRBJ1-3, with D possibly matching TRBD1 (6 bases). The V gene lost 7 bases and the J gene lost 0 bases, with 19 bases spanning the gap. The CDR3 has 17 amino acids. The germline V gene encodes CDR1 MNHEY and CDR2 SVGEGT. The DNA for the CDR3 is TGTGCCAGCACCCCCGCGGGGGGCATCTACTCTGGAAACACCATATATTTT. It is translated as CASTPAGGIYSGNTIYF.

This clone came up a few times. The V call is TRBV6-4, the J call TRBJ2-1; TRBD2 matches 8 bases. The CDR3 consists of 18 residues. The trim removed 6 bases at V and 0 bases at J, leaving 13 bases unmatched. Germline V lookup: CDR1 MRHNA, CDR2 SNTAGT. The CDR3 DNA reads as TGTGCCAGCAGGGAATTGACTAGCGCTCCGTACTCCTACAATGAGCAGTTCTTC. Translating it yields CASRELTSAPYSYNEQFF.

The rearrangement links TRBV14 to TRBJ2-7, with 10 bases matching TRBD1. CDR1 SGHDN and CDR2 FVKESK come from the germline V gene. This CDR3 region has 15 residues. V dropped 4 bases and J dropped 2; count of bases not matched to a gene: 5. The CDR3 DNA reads TGTGCCAGCAGCCGAAGACAGGGGGCGACCTACGAGCAGTACTTC. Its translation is CASSRRQGATYEQYF.

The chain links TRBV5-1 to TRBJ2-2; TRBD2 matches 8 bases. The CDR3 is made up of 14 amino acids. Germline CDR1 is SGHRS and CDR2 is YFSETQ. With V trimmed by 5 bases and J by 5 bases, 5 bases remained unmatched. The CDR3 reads CASRKREGTGELFF. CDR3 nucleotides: TGCGCCAGCAGGAAACGGGAGGGGACCGGGGAGCTGTTTTTT.